Described below is a single TCR beta chain sequence and its context. This receptor's antigen is unknown. Base qualities were left out, and no much larger clone turns up one base away. This record belongs to a study of shared clonotypes between healthy human individuals (dated by TCRdb to the early 2020s). The study in broad terms: A couple of women and a few men aged 18 to 49 years were included in the cohort. Per donor, three plates each were used for CD4 naive and CD4 memory, two for CD8 naive, and one for CD8 memory. Each donor's leukapheresis produced roughly between roughly 0.9 and 9 billion PBMCs. To estimate repertoire size and how much clonotype sharing occurs between individuals, the study deeply sequenced the blood TCR repertoires of several healthy adults. Libraries were prepared and TCR repertoires were sequenced by different laboratories using diverse techniques, in order to increase sequencing depth and limit assay-specific biases.

The CDR3 covers 15 residues, taking in both the cysteine and the phenylalanine. Just the 45-base CDR3 DNA is kept, in frame starting at base 1. The germline ends are 18 bases apart after V is trimmed by 6 bases and J by 4 bases. Sequences MDHEN (CDR1) and SYDVKM (CDR2) are obtained from the germline V gene. Findings and caveats that apply to the study as a whole: Sharing across several donors was observed for about 5% of naive CD4, 3.5% of naive CD8, 2.3% of memory CD4, and about 0.39% of memory CD8 clonotypes. Naive subsets generally had larger estimated clonotype richness than memory subsets. Rarefaction of sorted-subset datasets indicated incomplete sequencing despite the large sequencing depth. Sampling was restricted to blood, and TCR repertoires in tissues likely differ from the TCR repertoires found in blood. Pairwise subsampling indicated that sequencing depth was expected to affect the degree of clonotype sharing among donors. The genetic and exposure-history diversity represented was limited by the small number of donors. Compared with non-shared clonotypes, the clonotypes found in all four sorted-subset donors had higher generation probabilities.

TCR CDR3 regions were amplified from genomic DNA by multiplex PCR using the deep immunoSEQ assay. Extracted genomic DNA from each cell subset was spread evenly across all wells of several immunoSEQ 96-well plates, with each plate serving as a replicate. Each replicate PCR for sorted subsets received approximately 200 ng genomic DNA, equal to about 30,000 T cell genomes. Purified libraries were quantified with a Qubit 3.0 fluorometer, sized on a Bioanalyzer 2100, and re-quantified with the KAPA Library Quantification kit. A separate single-read 150-cycle Illumina NextSeq 550 flow cell was used to sequence each immunoSEQ 96-well plate. The study's processing was this. Because the immunoSEQ output included only junctional sequences and no quality scores, the filtering could not be the same as the filtering used for full-length reads. Sequences were annotated with PyIR, a Python wrapper for IgBLAST v1.9, and V/J genes and CDR3 were assigned using IMGT germline references. Any read was removed if the V/J assignment was weak (E-value above 1e-6), the CDR3 was missing, or the read contained stop codons, out-of-frame junctions, or ambiguous translated residues. V3J clonotypes were defined as sequences sharing an identical inferred V gene, J gene, and CDR3 amino acid sequence. The percentage overlap between two repertoires was calculated by dividing the number of shared unique clonotypes by the size of the smaller repertoire. Three approaches were used to assess repertoire richness: RTK rarefaction, the Chao1 estimator, and Recon v2.1 estimates of unobserved clonotypes. Generation probabilities were computed with OLGA for all TCRbeta clonotypes obtained by the gDNA method from several donors. TCRdb's version of the immuneACCESS table is confined to in-frame rearrangements and falls short of the full clone set. An unresolved V gene accounts for under half of the shortfall where checked; the remainder is of unknown origin. For V, J and clone size, that table is used; D and trimming come from the DNA. A total of some 1 million clones appear in this sample, roughly 75% of them only once. Around 1.5% of the sample is taken by the ten largest.

Donors were healthy HIV-negative adults with no recently reported acute infections or vaccinations. All donors were Caucasian adults living in Nashville, Tennessee, USA. CD4+ T cells were enriched by magnetic negative selection, after which naive cells were positively selected on CD45RA and the negative fraction was taken as the memory subset. Blood was collected by leukapheresis, and PBMCs were isolated by Ficoll-Histopaque density gradient centrifugation and then cryopreserved in liquid nitrogen vapor phase. Purity and quantity of every magnetically sorted T cell population were checked by analytical flow cytometry. Genomic DNA was isolated from each sorted fraction and quantified by UV absorbance on a Nanodrop 2000c.

Sequenced sample: memory CD4+ T cells sorted from blood. The intended sense of this specimen's cell subset or site label: CD45RA-negative fraction. The chain joins TRBV28 to TRBJ1-2; tentative D gene TRBD1, with 5 bases matching. This clonotype was obtained from a young man in good health. The DNA reads as follows: TGTGCCAGCAGAGGGGAGGGGAAGGGAGGCTATGGCTACACCTTC. Its protein is CASRGEGKGGYGYTF.